This TCR beta chain originates from a study of tumor-infiltrating lymphocytes in primary liver carcinoma. Starting material for RNA and DNA co-extraction consisted of 20-30 mg of unsorted bulk tissue. With around 450 ng total RNA as template and a constant-region primer, TCR beta cDNA was made. Libraries for TCR beta were built through three nested multiplex PCR rounds, which together made up a slightly modified ARM-PCR procedure. TRBV1-TRBV30 forward primers paired with a C-beta reverse primer were used in the first two PCR rounds, which ran approximately 11 cycles each. TCRdb re-called the multiplex PCR reads with MiXCR, one entry per CDR3 protein. Of 65,000 to 90,000 distinct CDR3 sequences listed, 60% to 75% were seen once; the top ten hold roughly a fifth. The germline V gene has CDR1 MGHRA and CDR2 YSYEKL. CDR3 size: 14 residues. Between the trimmed V and J ends, which lost 1 base and 7 bases, there was a span of 14 bases.

Material: liver tumor tissue from sampling region 1. Sample subset: tumor region T1, superior pole. The genes are TRBV4-1 and TRBJ2-7; D call uncertain. This TCR was recovered from a middle-aged man with primary liver carcinoma and hepatitis B virus infection. The CDR3 coding sequence is TGCGCCAGCAGCCAAGGTCGCACATTTGGGGAGCAGTACTTC. Translation: CASSQGRTFGEQYF.